The rows below give T cell receptor beta chains drawn from one sample of a study of T cell responses to AZD1222 COVID-19 vaccine. Here immunoSEQ multiplex PCR was the method, and the copy in TCRdb shows in-frame clones only, minus some. The sample lists 72,000 or so clones; 87% were seen once. The material sequenced was peripheral blood, taken on day 0 of AZD1222 vaccination. These receptors were obtained from an adult in good health. The CDR3 runs from the conserved cysteine through the conserved F or W. Each record gives: D gene, clone size, V gene, J gene, CDR3 DNA, CDR3 protein. A D gene is named only where the DNA matches it firmly. Clone size, where shown, is once, few, many, or a class for clones that have expanded.

>-|-|TRBV6-1|TRBJ2-2
TGTGCCAGCCGGGGGCTAACGAACACCGGGGAGCTGTTTTTT
CASRGLTNTGELFF
>TRBD2|-|TRBV5-6|TRBJ2-2
TGTGCCAGCAGCCCTCGACTAGCTAGGAACACCGGGGAGCTGTTTTTT
CASSPRLARNTGELFF
>-|-|TRBV19|TRBJ2-7
TGTGCCAGTAGTACCTCCTTCAGTGTCGAGCAGTACTTC
CASSTSFSVEQYF
>TRBD2|-|TRBV5-1|TRBJ2-5
TGCGCCAGCAGTGAACCTAGCGGACAAGAGACCCAGTACTTC
CASSEPSGQETQYF
>TRBD1|-|TRBV29-1|TRBJ2-7
TGCAGCCCGCAAGGACAGGGGGGCGAGCAGTACTTC
CSPQGQGGEQYF
>TRBD1|-|TRBV5-1|TRBJ2-7
TGCGCCAGCAGCTTAGCGGGGACAGGGATCTACGAGCAGTACTTC
CASSLAGTGIYEQYF
>-|-|TRBV10-1|TRBJ1-2
TGCGCCAGCAGCGAGCTGGCGAGTAACTATGGCTACACCTTC
CASSELASNYGYTF
>TRBD1|-|TRBV6-5|TRBJ1-1
TGTGCCAGCAGTCGTACTGGGACAGGGGGCGGTGAAGCTTTCTTT
CASSRTGTGGGEAFF
>-|-|TRBV7-9|TRBJ2-7
TGTGCCAGCAGCTTGAACGGGTACGAGCAGTACTTC
CASSLNGYEQYF
>-|-|TRBV5-1|TRBJ2-2
TGCGCCAGCAGCTTGGTACTGAACACCGGGGAGCTGTTTTTT
CASSLVLNTGELFF
>-|-|TRBV2|TRBJ1-6
TGTGCCCTTGGGCAGCCGGATTCACCCCTCCACTTT
CALGQPDSPLHF
>-|-|TRBV3-1/TRBV3-2|TRBJ1-1
TGTGCCAGCAGCCCAGCAGTGAACACTGAAGCTTTCTTT
CASSPAVNTEAFF
>-|few|TRBV6-5|TRBJ1-5
TGTGCCAGCAGTTGGGGTGACAATCAGCCCCAGCATTTT
CASSWGDNQPQHF
>-|few|TRBV5-1|TRBJ2-7
TGCGCCAGCAGCTTGGGAACACAATTAGGGGGGGAGCAGTACTTC
CASSLGTQLGGEQYF
>TRBD1|-|TRBV6-5|TRBJ1-1
TGTGCCAGCACCGACAGGGGGGGGAACACTGAAGCTTTCTTT
CASTDRGGNTEAFF
>TRBD1|-|TRBV19|TRBJ2-3
TGTGCCAGTAGCCCCGACAGGGATTACACAGATACGCAGTATTTT
CASSPDRDYTDTQYF
>TRBD2|once|TRBV30|TRBJ2-7
TGTGCCTGGGGACTAGCGGGAGTCGGGCAGTACTTC
CAWGLAGVGQYF
>TRBD1|few|TRBV15|TRBJ1-4
TGTGCCACCAGCAGAGGTACCTCCCAGGGGGCAACTAATGAAAAACTGTTTTTT
CATSRGTSQGATNEKLFF
>TRBD2|-|TRBV5-1|TRBJ2-3
TGCGCCAGCAGCTCTAGCGGGACTAGCACAGATACGCAGTATTTT
CASSSSGTSTDTQYF
>-|-|TRBV3-1/TRBV3-2|TRBJ2-7
TGTGCCAGCAGCCAAGTCTTGGGCTCCTACGAGCAGTACTTC
CASSQVLGSYEQYF
>-|-|TRBV6-1|TRBJ2-2
TGTGCCAGCAGTGAACAGGGACGTGGGACCGGGGAGCTGTTTTTT
CASSEQGRGTGELFF
>TRBD2|-|TRBV4-1|TRBJ2-7
TGCGCCAGCAGCCATCCCAGCGGGACTAGCGGGAGCCCGAGCTCCTACGAGCAGTACTTC
CASSHPSGTSGSPSSYEQYF